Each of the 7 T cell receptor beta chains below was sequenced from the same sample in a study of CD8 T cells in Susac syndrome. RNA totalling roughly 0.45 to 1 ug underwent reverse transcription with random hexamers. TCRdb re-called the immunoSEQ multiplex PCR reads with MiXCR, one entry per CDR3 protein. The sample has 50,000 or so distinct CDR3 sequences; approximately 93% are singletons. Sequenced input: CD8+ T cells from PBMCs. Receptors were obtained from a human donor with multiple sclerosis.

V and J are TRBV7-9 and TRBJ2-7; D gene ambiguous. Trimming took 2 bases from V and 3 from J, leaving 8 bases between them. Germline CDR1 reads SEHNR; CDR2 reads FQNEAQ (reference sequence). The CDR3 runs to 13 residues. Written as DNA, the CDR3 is TGTGCCAGCAGCTTACAGGAAATCTACGAGCAGTACTTC. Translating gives CASSLQEIYEQYF.

In DNA, the CDR3 is TGTGCCAGCTTAAGGACACCGGACACAGATACGCAGTATTTT. It codes for CASLRTPDTDTQYF. The chain employs TRBV7-9 and TRBJ2-3, with D perhaps matching TRBD1 (5 bases). The ends were cut back, 8 bases at V and 2 bases at J, with 14 bases in the middle. From germline, CDR1 is SEHNR and CDR2 FQNEAQ (reference sequence). The CDR3 has 14 amino acids.

This CDR3 reads CASSQGSAGNQPQHF. CDR3 DNA: TGTGCCAGCAGCCAAGGAAGCGCGGGCAATCAGCCCCAGCATTTT. The genes are TRBV3-1 and TRBJ1-5; D is uncertain. Germline CDR1 reads LGHDT; CDR2 reads YNNKEL (reference sequence). There are 15 residues in the CDR3. The V gene lost 1 base and the J gene lost 2 bases, with 9 bases spanning the gap. Full variable domain (outside the CDR3, taken from reference TRBV3-1 and TRBJ1-5): DTAVSQTPKYLVTQMGNDKSIKCEQNLGHDTMYWYKQDSKKFLKIMFSYNNKELIINETVPNRFSPKSPDKAHLNLHINSLELGDSAVYFCASSQGSAGNQPQHFGDGTRLSIL.

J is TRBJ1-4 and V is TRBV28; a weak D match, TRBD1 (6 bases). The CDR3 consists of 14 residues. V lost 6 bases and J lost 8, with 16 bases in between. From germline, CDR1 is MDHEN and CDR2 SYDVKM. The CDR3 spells CASSLTGSEEKLFF. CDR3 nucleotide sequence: TGTGCCAGCAGCTTGACAGGATCTGAGGAAAAACTGTTTTTT.

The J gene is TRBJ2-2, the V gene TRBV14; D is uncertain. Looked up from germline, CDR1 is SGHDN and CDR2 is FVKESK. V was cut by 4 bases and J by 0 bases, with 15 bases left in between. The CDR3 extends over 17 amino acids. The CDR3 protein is CASSPPAHRPNTGELFF. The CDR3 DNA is TGTGCCAGCAGCCCCCCGGCCCACCGCCCGAACACCGGGGAGCTGTTTTTT.

The CDR3 reads CASSYSDRVRNEQFF. The CDR3 region has the DNA TGTGCCAGCAGTTACTCGGACAGGGTCCGGAATGAGCAGTTCTTC. The gene calls are TRBV6-2 or TRBV6-3 and TRBJ2-1, with 8 positions matching TRBD1. The CDR3 runs 15 residues. Germline-derived CDR1 and CDR2 are MNHEY and SVGEGT. J gave up 7 bases and V 0 bases, and 5 bases lay outside the gene matches.

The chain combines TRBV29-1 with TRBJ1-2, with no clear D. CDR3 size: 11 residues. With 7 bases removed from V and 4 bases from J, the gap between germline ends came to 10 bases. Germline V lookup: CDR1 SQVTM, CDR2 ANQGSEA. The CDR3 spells CSADLGYGYTF. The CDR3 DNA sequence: TGCAGCGCCGACCTCGGCTATGGCTACACCTTC.